Each of the 17 T cell receptor beta chains below was sequenced from the same sample in a study of OX40 agonist ivuxolimab in advanced cancers. The method was immunoSEQ multiplex PCR; TCRdb's version includes in-frame clones alone and lacks a portion of them. Among more than 45,000 clones listed, 89% were seen once. The sample was CD4+ or CD8+ T cells sorted from blood, taken in a trial of the OX40 agonist ivuxolimab. The receptors come from an adult with an advanced solid tumor such as melanoma, head and neck, liver or kidney cancer.

The chain couples TRBV4-1 to TRBJ2-7; 13 bases fit TRBD2. V lost 9 bases to trimming and J lost 4 bases; unmatched junction nucleotides: 12. The V gene's germline CDR1 is MGHRA and CDR2 YSYEKL. CDR3 size: 16 residues. The CDR3 protein is CASKELAGGWGYEQYF. Here the CDR3 DNA reads TGCGCCAGTAAGGAACTAGCGGGAGGGTGGGGTTACGAGCAGTACTTC.

The chain recombines TRBV27 with TRBJ2-3; D is unresolved. Germline CDR1 MNHEY, CDR2 SMNVEV (reference sequence). The V gene lost 6 bases and the J gene lost 3 bases, with 13 bases spanning the gap. The CDR3 is made up of 14 amino acids. This CDR3 reads CASSSLFSTDTQYF. In nucleotides, the CDR3 is TGTGCCAGCAGCAGTTTGTTCTCTACAGATACGCAGTATTTT.

V and J are TRBV4-1 and TRBJ2-5; 9 bases map to TRBD2. Trimming took 2 bases from V and 9 from J; bases not matched to a gene: 10. The CDR3 totals 15 residues. Germline V gives CDR1 MGHRA, CDR2 YSYEKL. The CDR3 bases are TGCGCCAGCAGCCAATTAGCGGGAGCCTCAGGGGCCCAGTACTTC. It is translated as CASSQLAGASGAQYF.

This clone was observed a few times. In the same sample, other DNA sequences code for this CDR3. The chain carries TRBV9 and TRBJ2-1; D is undetermined. The CDR3 sequence is 12 residues long. CDR1 is SGDLS, CDR2 YYNGEE, per germline. V lost 2 bases and J 5 bases, leaving 5 bases between the germline ends. DNA for the CDR3: TGTGCCAGCAGCGTTGGGGACAATGAGCAGTTCTTC. Translated, it gives CASSVGDNEQFF.

The rearrangement joins TRBV9 to TRBJ2-3, with D possibly being TRBD1 (6 bases). CDR1 SGDLS and CDR2 YYNGEE come from the germline V gene. The germline V and J ends were trimmed by 2 bases and 4 bases, with 14 bases remaining between them. The CDR3 has 15 residues. Here the CDR3 reads CASSVADRPADTQYF. In DNA form, the CDR3 reads TGTGCCAGCAGCGTCGCCGACAGGCCTGCAGATACGCAGTATTTT.

The rearrangement links TRBV7-9 to TRBJ2-7; possible D gene TRBD2, 6 bases. CDR1 is SEHNR, CDR2 FQNEAQ, per germline (reference sequence). The CDR3 has 14 amino acids. V was clipped by 5 bases and J by 6 bases, with 17 bases between them. The CDR3, as DNA: TGTGCCAGCAGCCATACCGGGGGAGGCTCCGAGCAGTACTTC. Residues: CASSHTGGGSEQYF. Full variable domain (rest looked up from reference TRBV7-9 and TRBJ2-7): DTGVSQNPRHKITKRGQNVTFRCDPISEHNRLYWYRQTLGQGPEFLTYFQNEAQLEKSRLLSDRFSAERPKGSFSTLEIQRTEQGDSAMYLCASSHTGGGSEQYFGPGTRLTVT.

The CDR3 sequence: CASSEPGQGSGEQYV. Here the CDR3 DNA reads TGCGCCAGCAGTGAGCCAGGACAGGGGTCTGGCGAGCAGTACGTC. The chain carries TRBV10-2 and TRBJ2-7, with TRBD1 matching 9 bases. The CDR3 runs to 15 residues. The V gene's germline CDR1 is WSHSY and CDR2 SAAADI. The ends lost 2 bases at V and 6 bases at J; junction bases unmatched: 8.

CDR3 region: CASGPLTTSYNEQFF. The CDR3 nucleotides read TGTGCCAGCGGGCCCCTCACTACCTCCTACAATGAGCAGTTCTTC. V usage is TRBV6-1 and J usage is TRBJ2-1; D unclear. Germline V gene sequence: CDR1 MNHNS, CDR2 SASEGT. With 8 bases removed from V and 0 bases from J, the gap between germline ends came to 14 bases. This CDR3 region has 15 residues.

Regarding this clone: Other nucleotide sequences from this sample produce the same CDR3. V is TRBV7-9 and J is TRBJ1-1; D is ambiguous. The ends were cut back, 2 bases at V and 1 base at J, with 2 bases in the middle. In germline, CDR1 is SEHNR, CDR2 FQNEAQ (reference sequence). CDR3 length: 12 amino acids. DNA for the CDR3: TGTGCCAGCAGCTTATGGAACACTGAAGCTTTCTTT. Encoded protein: CASSLWNTEAFF.

V gene TRBV6-5 combines with J gene TRBJ2-1; possible D gene TRBD1, 6 bases. This CDR3 is built from 14 residues. Trimming shortened V by 6 bases and J by 0 bases, and 9 bases separated the two germline ends. Germline-derived CDR1 and CDR2 are MNHEY and SVGAGI. The CDR3 spells CASRVTGSYNEQFF. As DNA, the CDR3 is TGTGCCAGCAGGGTGACAGGCTCCTACAATGAGCAGTTCTTC.

The chain uses TRBV9 and TRBJ2-1; D ambiguous. Germline CDR1 SGDLS, CDR2 YYNGEE. The CDR3 is 13 residues long. The germline V and J ends were trimmed by 0 bases and 5 bases, with 6 bases remaining between them. CDR3 amino acids: CASSVGLHNEQFF. The CDR3 DNA is TGTGCCAGCAGCGTAGGACTGCACAATGAGCAGTTCTTC.

V and J are TRBV4-2 and TRBJ2-3; no clear D gene. V lost 1 base and J 2 bases, leaving 7 bases between the germline ends. The CDR3 runs 14 residues. CDR1 is LGHNA and CDR2 is YNFKEQ in the germline V gene. The CDR3 coding sequence is TGTGCCAGCAGCCAAGGGACCAACACAGATACGCAGTATTTT. Its protein product is CASSQGTNTDTQYF.

The V gene is TRBV5-5, the J gene TRBJ2-3, with D perhaps TRBD2 (6 bases). Germline lookup yields CDR1 SGHKS and CDR2 YYEKEE (reference sequence). Trimming took 0 bases from V and 3 from J, leaving 8 bases between them. The CDR3 contains 14 residues. In nucleotides, the CDR3 is TGTGCCAGCAGCTTGGGTGGGGGGACAGATACGCAGTATTTT. Encoded protein: CASSLGGGTDTQYF.

This chain uses TRBV14 with TRBJ2-7, with D possibly matching TRBD2 (5 bases). Trimming left V 4 bases short and J 0 bases short, with 19 bases between. Per the germline V gene, CDR1 is SGHDN and CDR2 is FVKESK. The CDR3 length is 17 residues. The CDR3 spells CASSPFGNGPSSYEQYF. The CDR3 DNA reads TGTGCCAGCAGCCCCTTCGGGAACGGGCCCAGCTCCTACGAGCAGTACTTC.

This clone was counted a few times. A read error may produce the germline difference seen at one junction end. This sequence joins TRBV5-4 and TRBJ1-1, with D uncertain. Germline CDR1 is SGHNT and CDR2 is YYREEE (reference sequence). The length of the CDR3 is 13 residues. In DNA form, the CDR3 reads TGCGCCAGCAGCTCGACAACGAACACTGAAGCTTTCTTT. It specifies CASSSTTNTEAFF.

V and J are TRBV9 and TRBJ2-1; 7 bases are a match to TRBD2. Germline-derived CDR1 and CDR2 are SGDLS and YYNGEE. The V gene end was trimmed by 4 bases and the J gene end by 2 bases; junction bases not matched to a gene: 9. The CDR3 has 16 amino acids. For the CDR3, the DNA is TGTGCCAGCAGCTCAAAGGTGGGGGGGACCTACAATGAGCAGTTCTTC. It encodes CASSSKVGGTYNEQFF.

The rearrangement links TRBV13 to TRBJ2-1; D gene uncertain. V lost 6 bases to trimming and J lost 3 bases, with 21 bases between them. The CDR3 runs 17 residues. Germline CDR1 is PRHDT and CDR2 is FYEKMQ (reference sequence). The CDR3 sequence is CASSLRAAYPYYNEQFF. CDR3 in DNA: TGTGCCAGCAGTCTCCGGGCAGCCTATCCTTACTACAATGAGCAGTTCTTC.